This is a list of T cell receptor beta chains from one sample in a study of T cells in Graves' hyperthyroidism and ophthalmopathy. TCRdb reanalysed the multiplex PCR reads using MiXCR and keeps one entry per CDR3 protein. The sample lists fewer than 200,000 distinct CDR3 sequences, approximately 15% occurring once. Sequenced material: blood. Receptor source: a woman between 50 and 59 years old with Graves' hyperthyroidism. The CDR3 runs from the conserved cysteine through the conserved F or W. Each record gives: V gene, D gene, J gene, clone size, CDR3 protein, CDR3 DNA. The D gene is left open where the match is weak. A row's size may be missing; if present it is once, few, many or a size class.

>TRBV5-1|NA|TRBJ2-7|many
CASSLQASSYEQYF
TGCGCCAGCAGCTTGCAGGCCAGCTCCTACGAGCAGTACTTC
>TRBV7-2|NA|TRBJ2-7|NA
CASSFDRSGEQYF
TGTGCCAGCAGCTTTGACAGATCAGGCGAGCAGTACTTC
>TRBV5-1|NA|TRBJ2-2|many
CASSLVDGELFF
TGCGCCAGCAGCTTGGTGGACGGGGAGCTGTTTTTT
>TRBV29-1|NA|TRBJ1-1|many
CSVGWGPNTEAFF
TGCAGCGTGGGCTGGGGCCCGAACACTGAAGCTTTCTTT
>TRBV5-6|TRBD1|TRBJ1-6|NA
CASSFGQARYNSPLHF
TGTGCCAGCAGCTTCGGACAGGCCAGATATAATTCACCCCTCCACTTT
>TRBV7-2|NA|TRBJ2-3|NA
CASSRSRGSGTDTQYF
TGTGCCAGCAGCCGGAGCAGGGGCTCGGGCACAGATACGCAGTATTTT
>TRBV5-7|TRBD2|TRBJ2-7|many
CASSLGTSGLPYEQYF
TGTGCCAGCAGCCTCGGGACTAGCGGACTTCCCTACGAGCAGTACTTC
>TRBV13|NA|TRBJ2-7|many
CASSLGSSGYEQYF
TGTGCCAGCAGCTTAGGCTCGTCGGGGTACGAGCAGTACTTC
>TRBV5-6|NA|TRBJ1-2|few
CASSLWRTYGYTF
TGTGCCAGCAGCTTGTGGCGTACCTATGGCTACACCTTC
>TRBV4-2|NA|TRBJ1-4|NA
CASSQVEGTNEKLFF
TGTGCCAGCAGCCAAGTGGAGGGAACTAATGAAAAACTGTTTTTT
>TRBV4-3|TRBD1|TRBJ1-2|NA
CASSQDRDRDGYTF
TGCGCCAGCAGCCAAGACCGGGACAGGGATGGCTACACCTTC
>TRBV12-3/TRBV12-4|NA|TRBJ1-1|few
CASSFGVQVEAFF
TGTGCCAGCAGTTTCGGGGTCCAGGTGGAGGCTTTCTTT
>TRBV11-2|NA|TRBJ1-2|many
CASSSQGSAGTF
TGTGCCAGCAGCTCACAGGGCTCCGCGGGTACCTTC
>TRBV5-4|TRBD1|TRBJ1-2|NA
CASSANRGLPYGYTF
TGTGCCAGCAGCGCTAACAGGGGGCTCCCCTATGGCTACACCTTC
>TRBV6-1|TRBD1|TRBJ1-1|many
CASSYAGQRGTNTEAFF
TGTGCCAGCAGTTATGCGGGACAGAGAGGTACGAACACTGAAGCTTTCTTT
>TRBV12-3/TRBV12-4|TRBD1|TRBJ1-2|NA
CASSPRDRRTYGYTF
TGTGCCAGCAGCCCTCGGGACAGGCGGACGTATGGCTACACCTTC
>TRBV3-1|TRBD1|TRBJ1-5|many
CASSQGTGSNQPQHF
TGTGCCAGCAGCCAAGGGACAGGGAGCAATCAGCCCCAGCATTTT
>TRBV7-9|TRBD2|TRBJ2-2|many
CASSSTGTRITGELFF
TGTGCCAGCAGCTCCACCGGGACTAGAATTACCGGGGAGCTGTTTTTT
>TRBV12-3/TRBV12-4|NA|TRBJ2-7|many
CASSPGTYEQYF
TGTGCCAGCAGTCCAGGGACATACGAGCAGTACTTC
>TRBV5-1|NA|TRBJ2-2|few
CASSFTSGPTGELFF
TGCGCCAGCAGCTTTACAAGCGGCCCCACCGGGGAGCTGTTTTTT
>TRBV7-9|TRBD2|TRBJ2-7|NA
CASSLEGLDHEQYF
TGTGCCAGCAGCTTAGAGGGACTAGATCACGAGCAGTACTTC
>TRBV5-5|NA|TRBJ2-4|NA
CASSLDLQGRRNIQYF
TGTGCCAGCAGCCTAGATTTACAGGGGAGGCGGAACATTCAGTACTTC
>TRBV5-1|TRBD1|TRBJ2-1|many
CASSWRQGDYNEQFF
TGCGCCAGCAGCTGGAGACAGGGCGACTACAATGAGCAGTTCTTC
>TRBV5-1|TRBD1|TRBJ1-4|many
CASSEGQVAGELFF
TGCGCCAGCAGCGAAGGACAGGTCGCAGGGGAACTGTTTTTT